The entry that follows covers one TCR beta chain sequence. Antigen: not known. This sample was included in a study of T cell responses to AZD1222 COVID-19 vaccine. Findings and caveats of the study: CD4 TCRs associated with vaccination spanned spike, dominating at 160-218 and 743-854.

The CDR3 covers 14 residues. CDR1 is SGHKS, CDR2 YYEKEE, per germline (reference sequence). The V gene lost 0 bases and the J gene lost 3 bases, with 7 bases spanning the gap. Assay used: immunoSEQ multiplex PCR; TCRdb lists only in-frame clones, some missing. This sample yields more than 100,000 clones, of which 80% to 90% are seen a single time; more than 7.5% belongs to the top ten. The specimen comprised peripheral blood, sampled on day 0 of AZD1222 vaccination. The V gene is TRBV5-5, the J gene TRBJ2-1; TRBD1 might be the D (6 bases). This receptor was obtained from an adult in good health. CDR3 nucleotide sequence: TGTGCCAGCAGCTTGGAGGGGGTCTACAATGAGCAGTTCTTC. Protein sequence: CASSLEGVYNEQFF.